The following is a T cell receptor beta chain sequence with its context. This clone was counted a single time. Its antigen remains undetermined. No base qualities exist here, and no much larger clone lies one base off it. The immunoSEQ Assay, a bias-controlled multiplex PCR, was used to amplify TCRbeta CDR3 regions from genomic DNA. Turning to the authors' computational methods: Within the assay, amplification of reference gene primers was used to estimate how many nucleated cells each sample contained. To quantify the absolute abundance of each unique TCRbeta CDR3 rearrangement, sequence reads were collapsed and filtered. For each sample, productive Simpson clonality was calculated as the square root of Simpson's diversity index over productive rearrangements. Here the immuneACCESS table is served through TCRdb, limited to in-frame sequences with V and J called. Missing clones are a known gap in these copies; in checked studies unresolved V genes cover under half, and the rest lacks a known reason. V and J calls and clone size are given by that table; D and trimming were obtained from the DNA. The table for this sample lists roughly 300,000 clones; 81% of them were counted only once. The top ten clones comprise just under 3% of the sample.

This specimen belongs to a study of blood T cell repertoires in COVID-19 (dated by TCRdb to about 2020). In the study overall: Collaborator samples came from the United States, Italy and Spain and covered acute and convalescent phases of COVID-19. The material from the prospective study consisted of cDNA or gDNA derived from T cells, B-cell-depleted T cells, or PBMCs. Subjects who had been exposed to COVID-19, were actively infected with it, or had recovered from it provided the deeply sampled blood TCRbeta repertoires that made up the dataset. The repertoires were released in a freely available public database intended as a resource for research on the immune response to SARS-CoV-2. Samples were obtained from the ongoing ImmuneRACE study (first 160 participants) and from 1,200 or so subjects provided by 6 global collaborators. The sample metadata nearly always contained a de-identified subject ID, COVID-19 status, age in years and sex. HLA class I and class II types, where available, came from metadata supplied by the sample provider rather than from assay-based typing.

The germline V gene yields SGHVS for CDR1 and FQNEAQ for CDR2. Inclusive of the bounding cysteine and phenylalanine, the CDR3 is 15 residues long. The read is trimmed to its CDR3 DNA, 45 bases read in frame from base 1. V is pruned by 1 base and J by 4 bases, leaving 5 bases of the junction without a gene match. Overall study results and their limits: How much clinical and demographic metadata was included differed by source and by participant, and the metadata was provided uncurated.

Whole blood was collected in K2EDTA tubes by collaborating institutions according to the institutions' own protocols. For TCRbeta analysis, collaborators shipped samples as frozen whole blood, isolated PBMCs, or DNA extracted from either of those sample types. The receptor chain draws on TRBV7-8 and TRBJ1-2, with 8 bases in between that match TRBD1. This TCR was recovered from a woman aged 55 to 70 with active or convalescent COVID-19. The specimen sequenced was peripheral blood. The sequenced DNA: TGTGCCAGCAGCTTAGTGCGGACAGGGTTCTATGGCTACACCTTC. Translated, it reads CASSLVRTGFYGYTF.